This T cell receptor (beta chain) was recorded in a study of CD8+ T cells in alopecia areata. CDR1 is MGHRA, CDR2 YSYEKL, per germline. V was clipped by 2 bases and J by 2 bases; unmatched bases: 4. The CDR3 contains 16 residues. Both CD4+ and CD8+ T cells were separated by sorting PBMCs. Following RNA extraction, reverse transcription yielded cDNA that acted as the sequencing template. The repertoire was sequenced with immunoSEQ multiplex PCR; TCRdb's copy has only in-frame clones and lacks some. The table lists under 130,000 clones, 55% of them singletons, with 7.5% to 9% in the top ten. The sequence derives from a human donor in good health. The rearrangement uses TRBV4-1 and TRBJ2-3; 10 nucleotides line up with TRBD2. Material: CD4+ T cells sorted from blood. The CDR3 sequence: CASSQLAGAATDTQYF. CDR3 DNA: TGCGCCAGCAGCCAACTAGCGGGGGCGGCCACAGATACGCAGTATTTT.